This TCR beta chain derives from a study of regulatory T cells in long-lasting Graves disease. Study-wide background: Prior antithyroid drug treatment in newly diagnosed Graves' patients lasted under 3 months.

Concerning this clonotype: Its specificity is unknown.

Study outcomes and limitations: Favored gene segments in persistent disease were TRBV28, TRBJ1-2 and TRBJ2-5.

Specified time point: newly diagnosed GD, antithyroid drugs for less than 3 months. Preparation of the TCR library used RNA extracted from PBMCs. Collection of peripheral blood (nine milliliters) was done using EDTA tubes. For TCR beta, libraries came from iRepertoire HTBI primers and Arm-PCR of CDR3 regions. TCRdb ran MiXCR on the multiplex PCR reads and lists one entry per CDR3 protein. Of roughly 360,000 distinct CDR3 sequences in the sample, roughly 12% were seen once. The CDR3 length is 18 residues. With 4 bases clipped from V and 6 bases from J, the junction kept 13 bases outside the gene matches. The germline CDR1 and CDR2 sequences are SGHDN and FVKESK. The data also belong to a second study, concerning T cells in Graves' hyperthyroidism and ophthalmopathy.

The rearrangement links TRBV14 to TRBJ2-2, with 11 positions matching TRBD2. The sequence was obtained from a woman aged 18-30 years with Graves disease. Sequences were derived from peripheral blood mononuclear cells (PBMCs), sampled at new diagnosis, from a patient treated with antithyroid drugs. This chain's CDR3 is CASSRLPSGLAGPGELFF. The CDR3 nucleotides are TGTGCCAGCAGCCGCTTACCTTCAGGACTAGCGGGTCCCGGGGAGCTGTTTTTT.